The 31 T cell receptor beta chains below all came from one sample that was sequenced in a study of CXCR3-negative and CXCR3-positive naive CD8 T cells. Study-wide results and limits: Relative to CXCR3-negative naive cells, CXCR3-positive naive cells had more hydrophobic TRB CDR3s.

These receptors have no known antigen. With UMI labels, 5' RACE was used to prepare the TRB cDNA libraries. TCRdb reanalyzed the 5' RACE reads and collapses them to one entry per CDR3 protein, without DNA. Its listing shows about 50,000 distinct CDR3 sequences. The sample comprised naive CXCR3+ CD8+ T cells from blood. Noted subset: CD45RO-CCR7+CD27+CD95- naive CD8+ T cells expressing CXCR3 (TNR3+). These receptors were collected from a human donor in good health. Some clones in this sample may be carry-over from other donors' samples.

This chain links TRBV7-6 with TRBJ2-7; TCRdb picks TRBD2, but there is no DNA to check that call. This CDR3 spans 15 amino acids. Per germline, CDR1 SGHVS and CDR2 FNYEAQ. This chain's CDR3 is CASSLEGPNSYEQYF. Looking up the rest from reference TRBV7-6 and TRBJ2-7 gives the full variable domain: GAGVSQSPRYKVTKRGQDVALRCDPISGHVSLYWYRQALGQGPEFLTYFNYEAQQDKSGLPNDRFSAERPEGSISTLTIQRTEQRDSAMYRCASSLEGPNSYEQYFGPGTRLTVT.

The chain links TRBV7-9 to TRBJ1-5; with no DNA, the TCRdb D assignment of TRBD1 cannot be verified. Germline CDR1 SEHNR, CDR2 FQNEAQ (reference sequence). The CDR3 runs to 14 residues. This chain's CDR3 is CASSFGTDNQPQHF.

J is TRBJ1-1 and V is TRBV20-1; with no DNA, the TCRdb D assignment of TRBD1 cannot be verified. The CDR3 has 16 residues. Germline CDR1 is DFQATT and CDR2 is SNEGSKA (reference sequence). The CDR3 loop reads CSAEWTGGGLNTEAFF.

The chain carries TRBV12-3 or TRBV12-4 and TRBJ2-1; TCRdb reports TRBD1, a call that lacks DNA to check it against. There are 15 residues in the CDR3. The CDR3 here is CASSSPGQNYNEQFF.

The chain links TRBV5-5 to TRBJ2-7; TCRdb calls TRBD1, which cannot be checked without DNA. Germline V gene sequence: CDR1 SGHKS, CDR2 YYEKEE (reference sequence). The CDR3 is made up of 13 amino acids. CDR3 sequence: CASLGQSFYEQYF.

The chain couples TRBV11-3 to TRBJ2-7; TCRdb's D gene call, TRBD1, goes unchecked for lack of DNA. This CDR3 comprises 16 residues. Germline V lookup: CDR1 SGHNT, CDR2 YENEEA. This CDR3 is CASSLDPGQGIYEQYF.

This chain connects TRBV10-3 to TRBJ1-1. CDR3 length: 13 residues. Per the germline V gene, CDR1 is ENHRY and CDR2 is SYGVKD. The CDR3 loop reads CAISESEVTEAFF.

The V call is TRBV6-5, the J call TRBJ2-7; TCRdb's assignment of TRBD1 cannot be checked, as there is no DNA. The CDR3 has 12 residues. Germline V lookup: CDR1 MNHEY, CDR2 SVGAGI. The CDR3 is CASSPLGQGIYF.

CDR3 sequence reads: CATSRAEQGLETQYF. The chain employs TRBV15 and TRBJ2-5; TCRdb calls TRBD1, which cannot be checked without DNA. CDR3 length: 15 amino acids. Germline CDR1 reads LNHNV; CDR2 reads YYDKDF (reference sequence).

The V and J genes are TRBV28 and TRBJ2-5; there is no DNA to check the TCRdb D call of TRBD1. The germline V gene encodes CDR1 MDHEN and CDR2 SYDVKM. The CDR3 runs to 15 residues. CDR3 sequence reads: CASSPQGGLQETQYF.

V and J are TRBV6-2 or TRBV6-3 and TRBJ2-3; TCRdb returns TRBD2, unconfirmable since there is no DNA. The CDR3 has 11 residues. The germline V gene encodes CDR1 MNHEY and CDR2 SVGEGT. The CDR3 here is CASSEGATQYF.

The CDR3 protein is CASSLVTGGREQFF. This sequence joins TRBV14 and TRBJ2-1; TCRdb proposes TRBD1, but this gene call is untestable without DNA. The CDR3 runs to 14 residues. Germline-derived CDR1 and CDR2 are SGHDN and FVKESK. Variable domain in full (rest from reference TRBV14 and TRBJ2-1): EAGVTQFPSHSVIEKGQTVTLRCDPISGHDNLYWYRRVMGKEIKFLLHFVKESKQDESGMPNNRFLAERTGGTYSTLKVQPAELEDSGVYFCASSLVTGGREQFFGPGTRLTVL.

This chain joins TRBV6-6 and TRBJ1-1. Germline-derived CDR1 and CDR2 are MNHNY and SVGAGI (reference sequence). This CDR3 region has 16 residues. CDR3 region: CASSYSDLGSHTEAFF.

The chain has TRBV4-3 and TRBJ2-3; absent DNA, TCRdb's TRBD1 call cannot be checked. CDR1 LGHNA and CDR2 YSLEER come from the germline V gene. CDR3 length: 16 residues. The CDR3 sequence: CASSQATGARTDTQYF.

The chain combines TRBV12-3 or TRBV12-4 with TRBJ2-5; as DNA is missing, the TRBD2 call by TCRdb cannot be tested. The CDR3 totals 15 residues. CDR3 protein: CASSLMRLGEETQYF.

The chain employs TRBV29-1 and TRBJ2-7. Germline loops: CDR1 SQVTM, CDR2 ANQGSEA. The CDR3 loop spans 13 amino acids. CDR3 region: CSVESDGSYEQYF.

V gene TRBV12-3 or TRBV12-4 combines with J gene TRBJ1-1; TCRdb lists TRBD1, though no DNA is available to test this call. The CDR3 contains 17 residues. CDR3 region: CASSGVRGANSDTEAFF.

The V and J genes are TRBV5-5 and TRBJ2-7; lacking DNA, the TRBD1 call made by TCRdb goes unchecked. In germline, CDR1 is SGHKS, CDR2 YYEKEE (reference sequence). CDR3 length: 20 residues. CDR3 sequence: CASSIYLCSVSQGAFYEQYF.

The CDR3 protein is CASSYPDTQYF. V usage is TRBV6-2 or TRBV6-3 and J usage is TRBJ2-3. CDR1 is MNHEY and CDR2 is SVGEGT in the germline V gene. The CDR3 loop spans 11 amino acids.

V and J are TRBV19 and TRBJ2-1; TCRdb outputs TRBD1, but without DNA this stays unchecked. Germline assignment: CDR1 LNHDA and CDR2 SQIVND (reference sequence). The CDR3 runs 12 residues. CDR3 residues: CASSIGGHQQFF.

The chain combines TRBV29-1 with TRBJ2-3; TCRdb returns TRBD1, unconfirmable since there is no DNA. Germline V gives CDR1 SQVTM, CDR2 ANQGSEA. The CDR3 is 14 residues long. The CDR3 spells CSVEEGDTPLGQYF.

The rearrangement links TRBV15 to TRBJ1-1. The germline V gene encodes CDR1 LNHNV and CDR2 YYDKDF (reference sequence). The CDR3 loop spans 11 amino acids. The CDR3 reads CATSSYTEAFF.

This chain joins TRBV15 and TRBJ2-3; TCRdb gives TRBD2 as the D gene, but with no DNA this cannot be confirmed. CDR3 length: 16 residues. Germline V lookup: CDR1 LNHNV, CDR2 YYDKDF (reference sequence). The CDR3 region is CATSRPDGRHGDTQYF.

This chain joins TRBV20-1 and TRBJ1-5. This CDR3 is 17 amino acids long. Germline V gene data show CDR1 as DFQATT and CDR2 as SNEGSKA (reference sequence). The CDR3 sequence is CSARSLDSADSNQPQHF.

The chain links TRBV7-2 to TRBJ2-7; TCRdb's D call of TRBD1 is untestable without DNA. The germline gives CDR1 SGHTA, CDR2 FQGNSA. CDR3 length equals 15 residues. CDR3 residues: CASSLHREGAYEQYF.

The V call is TRBV20-1, the J call TRBJ2-7; TCRdb indicates TRBD2, and absent DNA this call remains unverified. The CDR3 is 11 residues long. Looked up from germline, CDR1 is DFQATT and CDR2 is SNEGSKA (reference sequence). The CDR3 loop is CSARTPAAQYF.

This chain joins TRBV29-1 and TRBJ2-7; TCRdb's assignment of TRBD2 cannot be checked, as there is no DNA. The CDR3 runs to 17 residues. From germline, CDR1 is SQVTM and CDR2 ANQGSEA. The CDR3 spells CSVEGLAVGTSGSEQYF.

The rearrangement joins TRBV28 to TRBJ2-7; the D call from TCRdb, TRBD1, cannot be confirmed without DNA. The germline CDR1 and CDR2 sequences are MDHEN and SYDVKM. The CDR3 covers 13 residues. The CDR3 reads CASSSTDSYEQYF.

The chain recombines TRBV14 with TRBJ2-7. Germline CDR1 is SGHDN and CDR2 is FVKESK. This CDR3 has 12 amino acids. The CDR3 spells CASSQGVYEQYF.

The chain joins TRBV9 to TRBJ2-7. Germline loops: CDR1 SGDLS, CDR2 YYNGEE. This CDR3 spans 11 amino acids. The CDR3 spells CASSVGSEQYF.

The chain joins TRBV5-1 to TRBJ2-7. The CDR3 spans 14 residues. CDR1 SGHRS and CDR2 YFSETQ come from the germline V gene. The CDR3 loop is CASSLEGISYEQYF.